The clone carrying this T cell receptor beta chain has only one observation. This sample is drawn from a study of cytomegalovirus exposure and HLA in healthy donors. The germline V gene encodes CDR1 MDHEN and CDR2 SYDVKM. V gave up 4 bases and J gave up 4 bases, with 23 bases separating them. The length of the CDR3 is 18 residues. The data were produced by immunoSEQ multiplex PCR, yet TCRdb's version contains in-frame clones alone and is incomplete. This sample has some 250,000 clones; roughly 88% occur once, and the top ten carry under 4%. The TCR was taken from a woman aged 30 to 39 in good health and CMV-seronegative. Sequencing input: PBMCs. The chain carries TRBV28 and TRBJ2-1, with D possibly matching TRBD2 (6 bases). Written as DNA, the CDR3 is TGTGCCAGCAGTTCGCGACTCGGGACTTCCACAAAATACAATGAGCAGTTCTTC. This encodes CASSSRLGTSTKYNEQFF.